A single T cell receptor (beta chain) is shown here with its context. Its cognate antigen is unknown. This entry is derived from a study of cytomegalovirus exposure and HLA in healthy donors. The wider study: A previous analysis identified 90 million to 140 million unique TCR beta sequences derived from about 180 million T cells.

The primer mix had 60 Vbeta and 13 Jbeta primers. Profiling relied on immunoSEQ multiplex PCR, and the TCRdb table lists in-frame clones only, not all of them. The table lists around 150,000 clones, around 80% of them singletons. Study-wide findings and caveats: Among TCR beta chains, those listed as cytomegalovirus-associated numbered about 160.

The CDR3 covers 15 residues. Germline V gene lookup returns CDR1 LNHDA and CDR2 SQIVND (reference sequence). Trimming took 3 bases from V and 2 from J, leaving 14 bases between them. The sequence was obtained from a man aged 18 to 29 in good health and CMV-seropositive. The sample comprised PBMCs. This sequence joins TRBV19 and TRBJ2-7, with D tentatively TRBD1 (6 bases). CDR3 in amino acids: CASSMGLGTTYEQYF. The CDR3 nucleotides are TGTGCCAGTAGTATGGGGTTGGGGACAACCTACGAGCAGTACTTC. Full variable domain (missing parts from reference TRBV19 and TRBJ2-7): DGGITQSPKYLFRKEGQNVTLSCEQNLNHDAMYWYRQDPGQGLRLIYYSQIVNDFQKGDIAEGYSVSREKKESFPLTVTSAQKNPTAFYLCASSMGLGTTYEQYFGPGTRLTVT.